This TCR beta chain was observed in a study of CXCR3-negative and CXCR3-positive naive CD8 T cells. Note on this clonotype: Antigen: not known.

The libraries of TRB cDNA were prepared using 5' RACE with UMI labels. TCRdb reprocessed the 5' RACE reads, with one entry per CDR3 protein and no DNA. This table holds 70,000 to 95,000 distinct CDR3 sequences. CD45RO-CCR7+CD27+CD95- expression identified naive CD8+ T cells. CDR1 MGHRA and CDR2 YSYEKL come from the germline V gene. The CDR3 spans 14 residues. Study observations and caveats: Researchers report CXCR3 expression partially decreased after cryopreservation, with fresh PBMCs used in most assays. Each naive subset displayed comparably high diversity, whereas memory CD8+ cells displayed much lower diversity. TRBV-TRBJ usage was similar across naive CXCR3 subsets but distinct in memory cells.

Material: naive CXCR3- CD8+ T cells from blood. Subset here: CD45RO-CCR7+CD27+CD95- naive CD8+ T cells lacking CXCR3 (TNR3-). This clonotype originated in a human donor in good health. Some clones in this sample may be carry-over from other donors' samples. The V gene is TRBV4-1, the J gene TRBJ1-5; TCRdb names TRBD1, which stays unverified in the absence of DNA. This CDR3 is CASSRGADNQPQHF.